The sequence of this T cell receptor (beta chain) was determined in a study of T cell responses to AZD1222 COVID-19 vaccine. Clones were sequenced by immunoSEQ multiplex PCR, and TCRdb holds only the in-frame ones, with some missing. The sample has some 130,000 clones, just over 85% seen once. V lost 5 bases, J lost 7 bases, and 10 bases stayed unmatched. The germline V gene has CDR1 SGHVS and CDR2 FNYEAQ. The CDR3 length is 15 residues. This sample comprised peripheral blood, obtained on day 0 of AZD1222 vaccination. This receptor was taken from an adult in good health. The rearrangement uses TRBV7-6 and TRBJ1-5; 8 nucleotides match TRBD1. The DNA of the CDR3 is TGTGCCAGCAGCCTAGAGGTCACAGGGGGGCAGCCCCAGCATTTT. Translating gives CASSLEVTGGQPQHF.